A selection of T cell receptor beta chains follows, all from one sample in a study of T cell responses to AZD1222 COVID-19 vaccine. Data came from immunoSEQ multiplex PCR; TCRdb stores just in-frame clones and leaves some out. The data contain some 130,000 clones, about 90% of them singletons. Material: peripheral blood, obtained on day 0 of AZD1222 vaccination. The source of these receptors is an adult in good health. The CDR3 runs from the conserved cysteine through the conserved F or W. Only some rows state a clone size, as once, few, many or a class for expanded clones.

- | TRBJ2-1 | TRBV29-1 | CSVDVGQGNNEQFF
- | TRBJ1-2 | TRBV2 | CASSSDSYGYTF
- | TRBJ2-1 | TRBV5-1 | CASSWIAPSGSKNEQFF
- | TRBJ1-1 | TRBV10-1 | CASSGKRENTEAFF
once | TRBJ1-2 | TRBV30 | CAWSVLFGEIYGYTF
- | TRBJ2-5 | TRBV30 | CAWRATSGLRYQETQYF
- | TRBJ1-2 | TRBV7-2 | CASSSFDRAPNF
- | TRBJ1-5 | TRBV2 | CASSEAPAAPQHF
- | TRBJ1-3 | TRBV10-3 | CAIKTGAGNTIYF
few | TRBJ2-7 | TRBV7-2 | CASSLGTSGGYEQYF
- | TRBJ1-5 | TRBV19 | CASSLLRTGGGQPQHF
once | TRBJ2-3 | TRBV2 | CASRAGGLSTDTQYF
- | TRBJ1-1 | TRBV5-1 | CASSLGGLVEAFF
- | TRBJ2-1 | TRBV6-1 | CASSDAWAGQGKGNEQFF
- | TRBJ1-1 | TRBV5-5 | CASSLAGQVNTEAFF
- | TRBJ1-1 | TRBV5-1 | CASSLTGAQDTEAFF
- | TRBJ1-1 | TRBV28 | CASSLGQGGTEAFF
- | TRBJ2-3 | TRBV6-5 | CASKARGSTDTQYF
- | TRBJ2-7 | TRBV28 | CASSLRARDYYEQYF
once | TRBJ1-1 | TRBV18 | CASSPALSAAEAFF
- | TRBJ1-1 | TRBV14 | CASSTKRAGTEAFF
- | TRBJ1-2 | TRBV19 | CASSIGAGTGERGYTF
- | TRBJ1-5 | TRBV28 | CAAGANGNQPQHF
- | TRBJ1-2 | TRBV12-3/TRBV12-4 | CASREGPTYGYTF
- | TRBJ1-2 | TRBV5-4 | CASSSRADYGYTF
- | TRBJ2-3 | TRBV6-2/TRBV6-3 | CASSLGQVTDTQYF
- | TRBJ2-2 | TRBV7-2 | CASSFQQGPRTGELFF
- | TRBJ1-2 | TRBV5-1 | CASSNAGQTNYGYTF
- | TRBJ1-2 | TRBV12-3/TRBV12-4 | CASRRDALGYTF